Below are 3 T cell receptor beta chains sequenced from a single sample in a study of CD8 T cells in Susac syndrome. Reverse transcription of roughly 0.45 to 1 ug RNA used random hexamers. MiXCR, run by TCRdb on the immunoSEQ multiplex PCR reads, gives a single entry per CDR3 protein. This table has a few hundred thousand distinct CDR3 sequences, 85% appearing once. The sample was CD8+ T cells from PBMCs. The receptors were gathered from a human donor with multiple sclerosis.

V gene TRBV7-2 combines with J gene TRBJ2-7, with 7 nucleotides matching TRBD2. The CDR3 covers 14 residues. CDR1 and CDR2 from the germline V gene are SGHTA and FQGNSA. The V gene end was trimmed by 2 bases and the J gene end by 2 bases; junction bases not matched to a gene: 3. The CDR3 region is CASSLWGGTYEQYF. CDR3 coding DNA: TGTGCCAGCAGCTTATGGGGGGGAACCTACGAGCAGTACTTC.

The J gene is TRBJ2-5, the V gene TRBV4-1; the D call may be TRBD1 or TRBD2 (5 bases each). Germline V gives CDR1 MGHRA, CDR2 YSYEKL. V was cut by 3 bases and J by 5 bases, with 10 bases left in between. This CDR3 has 13 amino acids. The CDR3 sequence: CASSQGVSETQYF. In DNA form, the CDR3 reads TGCGCCAGCAGCCAGGGGGTCTCCGAGACCCAGTACTTC.

The chain uses TRBV10-2 and TRBJ1-5; TRBD1 aligns across 9 bases. The ends lost 3 bases at V and 10 bases at J; junction bases unmatched: 13. CDR1 and CDR2 (germline): WSHSY, SAAADI. The CDR3 covers 16 residues. CDR3 bases: TGCGCCAGCAGTGAATCGATACAGGGGGCGGTGATCCCCCAGCATTTT. Encoded protein: CASSESIQGAVIPQHF.